The 9 T cell receptor beta chains below all came from one sample that was sequenced in a study of T cell changes during pregnancy in multiple sclerosis. Repertoires were generated with immunoSEQ multiplex PCR, while TCRdb's copy carries only in-frame clones and drops some. The sample has 35,000 to 50,000 clones, about 89% seen once; the top ten hold less than 0.5%. Sequenced material: CD4+ T cells from peripheral blood mononuclear cells, taken in the third trimester of pregnancy. These receptors were collected from a female donor in good health, enrolled as a control in a pregnancy study.

The CDR3 sequence is CASTFGVLGLPYEQYF. DNA of the CDR3: TGTGCCAGCACCTTTGGCGTACTAGGGCTTCCCTACGAGCAGTACTTC. This chain joins TRBV28 and TRBJ2-7; the D gene is possibly TRBD2 (5 bases). The CDR3 contains 16 residues. Germline CDR1 reads MDHEN; CDR2 reads SYDVKM. V lost 7 bases and J lost 2, with 21 bases in between.

The rearrangement joins TRBV9 to TRBJ2-1, with D perhaps TRBD2 (7 bases). The germline gives CDR1 SGDLS, CDR2 YYNGEE. The germline V and J ends were trimmed by 3 bases and 3 bases, with 16 bases remaining between them. The CDR3 is 16 amino acids. This chain's CDR3 is CASSGERGAIYNEQFF. DNA for the CDR3: TGTGCCAGCAGCGGGGAACGGGGGGCGATCTACAATGAGCAGTTCTTC.

This chain connects TRBV10-2 to TRBJ2-7; TRBD2 aligns across 7 bases. Germline V gives CDR1 WSHSY, CDR2 SAAADI. V was pared by 2 bases and J by 6 bases, with 13 bases of the junction left unmatched. This CDR3 has 16 residues. CDR3 in amino acids: CASSEHQSSGVPEQYF. CDR3 sequence (DNA): TGCGCCAGCAGTGAGCATCAATCGAGCGGGGTTCCCGAGCAGTACTTC.

J is TRBJ2-1 and V is TRBV2; a weak D match, TRBD2 (6 bases). The CDR3 is 15 amino acids. V shed 7 bases and J shed 0 bases, with 13 bases lying between them. The germline V gene has CDR1 SNHLY and CDR2 FYNNEI. CDR3 nucleotides: TGTGCCAGCAACGACGGGGGAAGCTCCTACAATGAGCAGTTCTTC. Translated: CASNDGGSSYNEQFF.

The rearrangement joins TRBV19 to TRBJ2-1, with D possibly TRBD2 on 6 matching bases. Trimming removed 3 bases at V and 4 bases at J, with 19 bases between. The CDR3 runs 17 residues. CDR1 and CDR2 (germline): LNHDA, SQIVND (reference sequence). Here the CDR3 reads CASSIILATGLYNEQFF. The CDR3 DNA sequence: TGTGCCAGTAGTATCATACTAGCTACCGGGCTATACAATGAGCAGTTCTTC.

This clone was detected once. The V call is TRBV6-6, the J call TRBJ1-1, with TRBD1 as a possible D gene (5 bases). The germline CDR1 and CDR2 sequences are MNHNY and SVGAGI (reference sequence). The V end lost 7 bases, the J end lost 5 bases, and 17 bases lay between the germline ends. The CDR3 loop spans 14 amino acids. The CDR3 nucleotides are TGTGCCAGCATCCTAGACAGAACTGGAACTGAAGCTTTCTTT. It encodes CASILDRTGTEAFF.

The J gene is TRBJ1-3, the V gene TRBV30, with D unresolved. CDR1 and CDR2 from the germline V gene are GTSNPN and SVGIG (reference sequence). The germline V and J ends were trimmed by 7 bases and 2 bases, with 15 bases remaining between them. The CDR3 is 14 residues long. The CDR3 coding sequence is TGTGCCTACCATAGAGGCATTACTGGAAACACCATATATTTT. It is translated as CAYHRGITGNTIYF.

V is TRBV5-5 and J is TRBJ2-5; 7 positions match TRBD1. The CDR3 length is 15 residues. Germline CDR1 reads SGHKS; CDR2 reads YYEKEE (reference sequence). With 0 bases clipped from V and 4 bases from J, the junction kept 6 bases outside the gene matches. The CDR3: CASSLDGRGTETQYF. CDR3 bases: TGTGCCAGCAGCTTGGACGGCAGGGGGACAGAGACCCAGTACTTC.

This chain connects TRBV6-5 to TRBJ1-1; TRBD1 matches at 9 bases. The V segment lost 0 bases and the J segment 4 bases; nucleotides outside the gene matches: 6. This CDR3 has 16 residues. Germline V CDR1 and CDR2: MNHEY, SVGAGI. The CDR3 coding sequence is TGTGCCAGCAGTTACTCTATCGGGACAGGGCCCACTGAAGCTTTCTTT. Its translation is CASSYSIGTGPTEAFF.